This TCR beta chain emerged from a study of shared T cell receptors in the human thymus. Clones were read by immunoSEQ multiplex PCR, and TCRdb kept only the in-frame ones, dropping some. This sample yields some 700,000 clones, of which roughly 90% are seen a single time; approximately 0.01% belongs to the top ten. Germline CDR1 is MNHEY and CDR2 is SVGAGI. The CDR3 is 15 residues long. The V and J ends lost 6 bases and 3 bases respectively, with 15 bases between them. A further study also used this sample, focusing on human thymus T cells.

Sequenced sample: thymocytes. The sequence was collected from a boy younger than two with a congenital heart defect. The V and J genes are TRBV6-5 and TRBJ1-3, with a tentative D call TRBD1 (6 bases). Here the CDR3 DNA reads TGTGCCAGCAGCCCAGACAGGCGGCTTGGAAACACCATATATTTT. Its protein is CASSPDRRLGNTIYF.